These 28 T cell receptor beta chains originate from one sample sequenced in a study of CD8 T cells in Susac syndrome. Reverse transcription of roughly 0.45 to 1 ug RNA was performed with random hexamers. In TCRdb, the immunoSEQ multiplex PCR reads were re-called with MiXCR into one record per CDR3 protein. The sample lists around 180,000 distinct CDR3 sequences, under 95% seen once, with about 0.088% in the top ten. The sample taken for sequencing was CD4+ T cells from PBMCs. These receptors all stem from a human donor with multiple sclerosis.

V and J are TRBV25-1 and TRBJ1-5; a weak D match, TRBD1 (6 bases). CDR1 is MGHDK and CDR2 is SYGVNS in the germline V gene. V lost 2 bases and J lost 1, with 9 bases in between. The CDR3 is 15 amino acids. CDR3 sequence: CASSEGQGSNQPQHF. CDR3 sequence (DNA): TGTGCCAGCAGTGAAGGGCAGGGGAGCAATCAGCCCCAGCATTTT.

The chain has TRBV2 and TRBJ2-7, with TRBD1 matching 9 bases. Germline V gives CDR1 SNHLY, CDR2 FYNNEI. V lost 6 bases and J lost 3; bases outside the gene matches: 6. There are 14 residues in the CDR3. CDR3 in amino acids: CASSQDRGGYEQYF. In DNA form, the CDR3 reads TGTGCCAGCAGCCAGGACAGGGGAGGCTACGAGCAGTACTTC. Based on the CDR3 plus reference TRBV2 and TRBJ2-7, the full variable domain is EPEVTQTPSHQVTQMGQEVILRCVPISNHLYFYWYRQILGQKVEFLVSFYNNEISEKSEIFDDQFSVERPDGSNFTLKIRSTKLEDSAMYFCASSQDRGGYEQYFGPGTRLTVT.

The V call is TRBV28, the J call TRBJ2-1; 9 bases align to TRBD1. Germline trimming cut 7 bases from V and 8 bases from J; bases unmatched to any gene: 9. The germline V gene has CDR1 MDHEN and CDR2 SYDVKM. CDR3 length: 14 amino acids. The CDR3 loop is CASTAGTGNHEQFF. The DNA for the CDR3 is TGTGCCAGCACTGCCGGGACAGGGAATCATGAGCAGTTCTTC.

The rearrangement uses TRBV6-2 or TRBV6-3 and TRBJ2-5; 14 bases are shared with TRBD2. The germline V gene has CDR1 MNHEY and CDR2 SVGEGT. V lost 7 bases, J lost 6 bases, and 10 bases stayed unmatched. The CDR3 extends over 16 amino acids. The chain's CDR3 is CASTGLAGGGVKTQYF. The CDR3 DNA follows: TGTGCCAGCACTGGACTAGCGGGAGGCGGGGTAAAGACCCAGTACTTC.

J is TRBJ2-1 and V is TRBV7-2, with TRBD1 as a possible D gene (5 bases). The germline gives CDR1 SGHTA, CDR2 FQGNSA. The CDR3 has 13 amino acids. V was clipped by 5 bases and J by 5 bases, with 10 bases between them. The CDR3 protein is CASSPSRDNEQFF. CDR3 in DNA: TGTGCCAGCAGCCCCTCCAGGGACAATGAGCAGTTCTTC.

The gene calls are TRBV19 and TRBJ2-5; D is ambiguous. This CDR3 contains 11 residues. V lost 6 bases and J lost 2, with 4 bases in between. Germline loops: CDR1 LNHDA, CDR2 SQIVND (reference sequence). The CDR3 protein is CASRAQETQYF. CDR3 in DNA: TGTGCCAGTAGGGCTCAAGAGACCCAGTACTTC.

This clonotype was picked up one time. The V and J genes are TRBV19 and TRBJ2-4; D assignment may be TRBD1 or TRBD2 (5 bases each). Trimming took off 10 bases at V and 0 bases at J, with 22 bases between the two ends. Per germline, CDR1 LNHDA and CDR2 SQIVND (reference sequence). This CDR3 is built from 17 residues. CDR3: CAKAGTPEKTAKNIQYF. CDR3 coding DNA: TGTGCCAAGGCAGGGACGCCAGAGAAGACAGCCAAAAACATTCAGTACTTC. Using reference TRBV19 and TRBJ2-4 for the parts outside the CDR3, the full variable domain is DGGITQSPKYLFRKEGQNVTLSCEQNLNHDAMYWYRQDPGQGLRLIYYSQIVNDFQKGDIAEGYSVSREKKESFPLTVTSAQKNPTAFYLCAKAGTPEKTAKNIQYFGAGTRLSVL.

CDR3 nucleotides: TGCACCAGCAGCCAGCGGGTAAGCTCCTACGAGCAGTACTTC. Its protein product is CTSSQRVSSYEQYF. The genes are TRBV1 and TRBJ2-7; the table assigns TRBD2, which was not confirmed against the DNA. TRBV1 represents a pseudogene. The CDR3 contains 14 residues.

The V and J genes are TRBV4-3 and TRBJ2-3, with a possible D match to TRBD2 (7 bases). V was shortened by 6 bases and J by 1 base, with 17 bases between the two germline ends. The CDR3 runs to 16 residues. Germline V gene sequence: CDR1 LGHNA, CDR2 YSLEER. This CDR3 is CASSRGEGGGTDTQYF. The CDR3, as DNA: TGCGCCAGCAGTCGAGGAGAGGGGGGGGGCACAGATACGCAGTATTTT.

The rearrangement uses TRBV9 and TRBJ2-3, with D unresolved. The CDR3 totals 16 residues. From germline, CDR1 is SGDLS and CDR2 YYNGEE. V was cut by 0 bases and J by 1 base, with 12 bases left in between. Written as DNA, the CDR3 is TGTGCCAGCAGCGTAGGCCTGGGGTGGGGCACAGATACGCAGTATTTT. This codes for CASSVGLGWGTDTQYF. The full variable domain, its missing parts supplied by reference TRBV9 and TRBJ2-3, is DSGVTQTPKHLITATGQRVTLRCSPRSGDLSVYWYQQSLDQGLQFLIQYYNGEERAKGNILERFSAQQFPDLHSELNLSSLELGDSALYFCASSVGLGWGTDTQYFGPGTRLTVL.

The chain has TRBV15 and TRBJ2-5; 15 bases map to TRBD2. Germline-derived CDR1 and CDR2 are LNHNV and YYDKDF (reference sequence). V shed 4 bases, J shed 3 bases, and the junction held 3 bases outside the gene matches. This CDR3 comprises 16 residues. The CDR3 protein is CATSKGLAGGKETQYF. For the CDR3, the DNA is TGTGCCACCAGCAAGGGACTAGCGGGAGGAAAAGAGACCCAGTACTTC. Drawing the rest from reference TRBV15 and TRBJ2-5, the complete variable domain is DAMVIQNPRYQVTQFGKPVTLSCSQTLNHNVMYWYQQKSSQAPKLLFHYYDKDFNNEADTPDNFQSRRPNTSFCFLDIRSPGLGDTAMYLCATSKGLAGGKETQYFGPGTRLLVL.

The CDR3 coding sequence is TGTGCCAGCAGTCCCGGTGGGGGGTTGAACACTGAAGCTTTCTTT. It yields the protein CASSPGGGLNTEAFF. The V call is TRBV25-1, the J call TRBJ1-1, with D possibly being TRBD1 (5 bases). The V gene's germline CDR1 is MGHDK and CDR2 SYGVNS. V gave up 5 bases and J gave up 0 bases, with 13 bases separating them. The CDR3 is made up of 15 amino acids. The variable domain in full, with the rest retrieved from reference TRBV25-1 and TRBJ1-1, is EADIYQTPRYLVIGTGKKITLECSQTMGHDKMYWYQQDPGMELHLIHYSYGVNSTEKGDLSSESTVSRIRTEHFPLTLESARPSHTSQYLCASSPGGGLNTEAFFGQGTRLTVV.

The V call is TRBV10-3, the J call TRBJ2-7; 11 positions match TRBD2. CDR1 is ENHRY, CDR2 SYGVKD, per germline. With 6 bases clipped from V and 2 bases from J, the junction kept 3 bases outside the gene matches. This CDR3 is 14 amino acids long. The CDR3 bases are TGTGCCATCAGAGAGGGACTAGCGGCCTACGAGCAGTACTTC. It encodes CAIREGLAAYEQYF.

The chain joins TRBV29-1 to TRBJ2-1; D remains unclear. The CDR3 covers 12 residues. V lost 1 base to trimming and J lost 5 bases, with 6 bases between them. CDR1 is SQVTM, CDR2 ANQGSEA, per germline. CDR3 nucleotide sequence: TGCAGCGTTGAAGGGATAGACAATGAGCAGTTCTTC. This sequence encodes CSVEGIDNEQFF.

The chain combines TRBV14 with TRBJ2-5; D may be TRBD1 (7 bases). CDR3 length equals 13 residues. The germline V and J ends were trimmed by 5 bases and 8 bases, with 15 bases remaining between them. Germline CDR1 and CDR2: SGHDN and FVKESK. CDR3 sequence reads: CASSRRGQVTQYF. The CDR3 DNA is TGTGCCAGCAGCAGGAGGGGGCAGGTTACCCAGTACTTC.

The V call is TRBV2, the J call TRBJ2-2, with D possibly called TRBD1 or TRBD2 (5 bases each). The CDR3 runs to 15 residues. Trimming pared 4 bases from V and 2 bases from J, leaving 11 bases between. The V gene's germline CDR1 is SNHLY and CDR2 FYNNEI. The CDR3 reads CASSAGALNTGELFF. DNA for the CDR3: TGTGCCAGCAGTGCCGGGGCTCTTAACACCGGGGAGCTGTTTTTT.

The chain has TRBV20-1 and TRBJ2-3; 7 bases match TRBD1. The CDR3 length is 15 residues. Germline values: CDR1 DFQATT, CDR2 SNEGSKA (reference sequence). V trimming: 6 bases; J trimming: 0 bases; junction bases outside the gene matches: 9. The CDR3 is CSAPLGQASTDTQYF. In nucleotides, the CDR3 is TGCAGTGCACCACTAGGACAGGCTAGCACAGATACGCAGTATTTT.

The genes are TRBV27 and TRBJ1-1; tentative D call: TRBD1 (6 bases). Looked up from germline, CDR1 is MNHEY and CDR2 is SMNVEV (reference sequence). This CDR3 region has 14 residues. Trimming removed 7 bases from V and 1 base from J, with 13 bases in between. DNA of the CDR3: TGTGCCAGCACCGAACTGACAGGGAACACTGAAGCTTTCTTT. Protein product: CASTELTGNTEAFF.

The V gene is TRBV27, the J gene TRBJ1-1; the D is unclear. The germline V gene has CDR1 MNHEY and CDR2 SMNVEV (reference sequence). The CDR3 has 13 residues. With 9 bases removed from V and 1 base from J, the gap between germline ends came to 12 bases. The CDR3 DNA sequence: TGTGCCAGTAGGAGAGTCGGGAACACTGAAGCTTTCTTT. It yields the protein CASRRVGNTEAFF.

The chain combines TRBV19 with TRBJ1-5; a weak D match, TRBD1 (6 bases). The CDR3 covers 15 residues. With 5 bases removed from V and 5 bases from J, the gap between germline ends came to 16 bases. Per germline, CDR1 LNHDA and CDR2 SQIVND (reference sequence). CDR3 DNA: TGTGCCAGTAGTGCGTCGAACTGGGGGCATCAGCCCCAGCATTTT. Translation gives CASSASNWGHQPQHF.

V and J are TRBV12-3 or TRBV12-4 and TRBJ1-5; D ambiguous. The V end was cut by 0 bases, the J end by 2 bases, with 5 bases between. This CDR3 has 14 residues. The CDR3 DNA reads as TGTGCCAGCAGTTTAGCAGCTGGCAATCAGCCCCAGCATTTT. Amino acid sequence: CASSLAAGNQPQHF.

The rearrangement joins TRBV5-1 to TRBJ1-6; no clear D gene. Trimming left V 1 base short and J 6 bases short, with 11 bases between. The germline CDR1 and CDR2 sequences are SGHRS and YFSETQ. The CDR3 is 15 residues long. The CDR3 loop is CASSLLAELNSPLHF. The CDR3 coding sequence is TGCGCCAGCAGCTTGCTGGCAGAACTTAATTCACCCCTCCACTTT.

This clonotype was observed once. This chain joins TRBV2 and TRBJ1-1, with a possible D match to TRBD1 (6 bases). The CDR3 is 13 residues long. Germline V gives CDR1 SNHLY, CDR2 FYNNEI. Trimming stripped 6 bases from V and 3 bases from J, with 11 bases between. Here the CDR3 DNA reads TGTGCCAGCAGAGGGGGAGCTGACACTGAAGCTTTCTTT. Translated: CASRGGADTEAFF.

The chain links TRBV4-1 to TRBJ2-5; TRBD2 might be the D (6 bases). Trimming pared 1 base from V and 7 bases from J, leaving 16 bases between. Germline V gives CDR1 MGHRA, CDR2 YSYEKL. This CDR3 is built from 15 residues. The CDR3 protein is CASSQVGPGGGTQYF. DNA for the CDR3: TGCGCCAGCAGCCAAGTCGGTCCCGGGGGAGGGACCCAGTACTTC.

The J gene is TRBJ2-7, the V gene TRBV7-8; D uncertain. The CDR3 is 12 amino acids. The V end lost 6 bases, the J end lost 0 bases, and 6 bases lay between the germline ends. Germline V CDR1 and CDR2: SGHVS, FQNEAQ. The chain's CDR3 is CASRGSSYEQYF. The CDR3 nucleotides are TGTGCCAGCAGGGGCAGCTCCTACGAGCAGTACTTC.

This clonotype was seen more than once but under ten times. The genes are TRBV7-2 and TRBJ2-1, with no clear D. Germline CDR1 reads SGHTA; CDR2 reads FQGNSA. The CDR3 covers 13 residues. V was pared by 1 base and J by 7 bases, with 8 bases between. The CDR3 is CASSLGRRNEQFF. CDR3 coding DNA: TGTGCCAGCAGCTTAGGTCGGCGGAATGAGCAGTTCTTC.

This chain links TRBV4-3 with TRBJ2-7; TRBD1 aligns across 11 bases. The V gene end was trimmed by 1 base and the J gene end by 7 bases; junction bases not matched to a gene: 9. Looked up from germline, CDR1 is LGHNA and CDR2 is YSLEER. There are 16 residues in the CDR3. CDR3 bases: TGCGCCAGCAGCCAAGGGGGCCCGGACAGGGGGCAAGAGCAGTACTTC. Protein: CASSQGGPDRGQEQYF.

In DNA form, the CDR3 reads TGTGCCAGCAGCTTGGGAGGGTTCAACTATGGCTACACCTTC. It is translated as CASSLGGFNYGYTF. V and J are TRBV5-6 and TRBJ1-2; D remains unclear. V lost 0 bases, J lost 2 bases, and 8 bases lay in between. This CDR3 spans 14 amino acids. CDR1 and CDR2 from the germline V gene are SGHDT and YYEEEE.